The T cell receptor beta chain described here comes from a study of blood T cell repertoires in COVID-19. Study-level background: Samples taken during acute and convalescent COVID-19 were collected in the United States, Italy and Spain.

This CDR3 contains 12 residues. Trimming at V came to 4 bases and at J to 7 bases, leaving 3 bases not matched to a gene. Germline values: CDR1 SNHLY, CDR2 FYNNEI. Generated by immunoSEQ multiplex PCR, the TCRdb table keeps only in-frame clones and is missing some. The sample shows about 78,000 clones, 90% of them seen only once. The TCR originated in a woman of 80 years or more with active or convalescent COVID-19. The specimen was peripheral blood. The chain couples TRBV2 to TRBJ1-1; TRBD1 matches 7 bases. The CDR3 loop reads CASSVGTDEAFF. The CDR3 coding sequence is TGTGCCAGCAGTGTGGGGACAGATGAAGCTTTCTTT.